Presented here are 29 T cell receptor beta chains from one specimen sequenced in a study of T cells in Graves' hyperthyroidism and ophthalmopathy. Template material for amplifying TCR beta CDR3 regions consisted of RNA transcripts. First-round RT-PCR targeting the TCR CDR3 was performed with the HTBI primer set. In TCRdb, the multiplex PCR reads were re-called with MiXCR into one record per CDR3 protein. Of about 560,000 distinct CDR3 sequences in the sample, about a sixth are singletons; the top ten hold under 20%. The sequenced material came from blood. The receptors shown here come from a woman aged 18-29 years with Graves' hyperthyroidism.

This clonotype was detected ten times or more. The V call is TRBV12-3 or TRBV12-4, the J call TRBJ2-1; D may be TRBD1 (9 bases). Trimming left V 6 bases short and J 7 bases short, with 19 bases between. The CDR3 totals 15 residues. The CDR3 reads CASSPRGDRVNEQFF. CDR3 DNA sequence: TGTGCCAGCAGCCCGCGGGGGGACAGGGTTAATGAGCAGTTCTTC.

This clonotype was counted ten times or more. CDR3 DNA: TGTGCCAGCAGCCGTATAGCGGGAGGGGGCACCGGGGAGCTGTTTTTT. Residues: CASSRIAGGGTGELFF. This chain uses TRBV7-2 with TRBJ2-2; 11 nucleotides align to TRBD2. CDR1 is SGHTA and CDR2 is FQGNSA in the germline V gene. The CDR3 is made up of 16 amino acids. After removal of 5 bases from V and 4 bases from J, the junction contained 6 bases not matched to a gene.

This clonotype showed up many times. V and J are TRBV9 and TRBJ1-6; D is unclear. With 0 bases removed from V and 6 bases from J, the gap between germline ends came to 10 bases. Germline CDR1 and CDR2: SGDLS and YYNGEE. The CDR3 consists of 15 residues. This chain's CDR3 is CASSVGVGGNSPLHF. The CDR3 DNA sequence: TGTGCCAGCAGCGTAGGGGTGGGTGGTAATTCACCCCTCCACTTT.

The table lists this clonotype with many counts. This rearrangement joins TRBV20-1 to TRBJ2-7; TRBD1 aligns across 8 bases. V lost 7 bases and J lost 3; bases outside the gene matches: 8. The CDR3 has 13 amino acids. CDR1 is DFQATT and CDR2 is SNEGSKA in the germline V gene (reference sequence). This chain's CDR3 is CSGEGQGNYEQYF. The DNA of the CDR3 is TGCAGTGGAGAAGGACAGGGAAACTACGAGCAGTACTTC.

The rearrangement uses TRBV12-5 and TRBJ1-5, with unresolved D. Trimming stripped 0 bases from V and 5 bases from J, with 14 bases between. Germline-derived CDR1 and CDR2 are LGHNT and FRNRAP. The CDR3 contains 16 residues. CDR3 DNA: TGTGCTAGTGGTTTGGTCGTTGGAGGGAGGGATCAGCCCCAGCATTTT. Translation: CASGLVVGGRDQPQHF.

This clonotype was counted ten times or more. The V and J genes are TRBV7-8 and TRBJ1-2; tentatively, D is TRBD1 (5 bases). This CDR3 has 14 residues. Per the germline V gene, CDR1 is SGHVS and CDR2 is FQNEAQ. Trimming removed 3 bases from V and 2 bases from J, with 10 bases in between. The CDR3 sequence is CASSLDNTNYGYTF. The CDR3, as DNA: TGTGCCAGCAGCTTGGACAATACGAACTATGGCTACACCTTC.

This chain connects TRBV27 to TRBJ1-1; the match to TRBD1 covers 11 bases. CDR1 MNHEY and CDR2 SMNVEV come from the germline V gene (reference sequence). The V gene end was trimmed by 5 bases and the J gene end by 11 bases; junction bases not matched to a gene: 7. The CDR3 length is 13 residues. CDR3 sequence: CASSHARDRGAFF. CDR3 bases: TGTGCCAGCAGTCATGCGCGGGACAGGGGGGCTTTCTTT.

As concerns this clonotype: A much more abundant neighbour one base away suggests this may be a read error. No DNA is shown, since the ends of the CDR3 on it are uncertain; the CDR3 is the one TCRdb lists. The genes are TRBV20-1 and TRBJ1-2; no DNA check was done on the table's D call, TRBD1. Germline V lookup: CDR1 DFQATT, CDR2 SNEGSKA (reference sequence). With termini counted, the CDR3 has 14 amino acids. CDR3 sequence reads: CSASSRQVPYGCTF.

This clonotype was detected many times. The gene calls are TRBV12-3 or TRBV12-4 and TRBJ2-7, with D possibly matching TRBD2 (6 bases). The CDR3 loop spans 13 amino acids. With 5 bases removed from V and 3 bases from J, the gap between germline ends came to 11 bases. The CDR3 is CASSVPGGYEQYF. The DNA for the CDR3 is TGTGCCAGCAGTGTACCCGGGGGCTACGAGCAGTACTTC.

The table lists this clonotype with many counts. The chain couples TRBV9 to TRBJ1-5; maybe TRBD1 (5 bases). The CDR3 is made up of 14 amino acids. Germline CDR1 is SGDLS and CDR2 is YYNGEE. V dropped 0 bases and J dropped 2 bases, with 6 bases sitting between them. The CDR3 coding sequence is TGTGCCAGCAGCGTAGGGGGGGGCAATCAGCCCCAGCATTTT. Translated, it gives CASSVGGGNQPQHF.

At least ten counts were recorded for this clonotype. The chain combines TRBV18 with TRBJ2-1, with 7 bases fitting TRBD1. Unmatched junction bases numbered 8, after V lost 3 bases and J lost 3 bases. CDR3 size: 16 residues. Germline-derived CDR1 and CDR2 are KGHSH and LQKENI. The CDR3 loop is CASSPRQHRGYNEQFF. Written as DNA, the CDR3 is TGTGCCAGCTCACCCCGTCAACACAGGGGCTACAATGAGCAGTTCTTC.

This clonotype was detected only once. The junction departs from the called germline gene at one end, perhaps through a read error. The chain couples TRBV5-6 to TRBJ1-5; D gene uncertain. This CDR3 is 15 amino acids long. Germline-derived CDR1 and CDR2 are SGHDT and YYEEEE. CDR3 protein: CVSSLGRYSNQPQHF. DNA for the CDR3: TGTGTCAGCAGCCTCGGACGGTATAGCAATCAGCCCCAGCATTTT.

The genes are TRBV4-2 and TRBJ2-5, with TRBD2 matching 11 bases. Germline V gene sequence: CDR1 LGHNA, CDR2 YNFKEQ. The length of the CDR3 is 16 residues. The V segment lost 3 bases and the J segment 5 bases; nucleotides outside the gene matches: 8. CDR3 nucleotides: TGTGCCAGCAGCCAGAGTAGCGGGAGGGCCGGGGAGACCCAGTACTTC. It is translated as CASSQSSGRAGETQYF.

The gene calls are TRBV24-1 and TRBJ2-1, with D possibly TRBD2 on 6 matching bases. From germline, CDR1 is KGHDR and CDR2 SFDVKD. This CDR3 region has 15 residues. V was trimmed by 3 bases and J by 5 bases, leaving 13 bases between them. The CDR3 bases are TGTGCCACCAGTGATGATACTAGCCGACACAATGAGCAGTTCTTC. Translating gives CATSDDTSRHNEQFF.

The table lists this clonotype with many counts. The gene calls are TRBV2 and TRBJ2-7; 8 positions agree with TRBD2. Germline CDR1 reads SNHLY; CDR2 reads FYNNEI. The V segment lost 6 bases and the J segment 2 bases; nucleotides outside the gene matches: 9. The CDR3 has 15 residues. The DNA of the CDR3 is TGTGCCAGCAGAAAACTAGCGGAACTGACCTACGAGCAGTACTTC. Amino acids: CASRKLAELTYEQYF.

This chain joins TRBV5-4 and TRBJ1-1; D gene ambiguous. V gave up 0 bases and J gave up 6 bases, with 12 bases separating them. CDR1 SGHNT and CDR2 YYREEE come from the germline V gene (reference sequence). The CDR3 contains 14 residues. The CDR3 sequence: CASSLEGFLAEAFF. The CDR3 bases are TGTGCCAGCAGCTTGGAAGGGTTTTTAGCTGAAGCTTTCTTT. The entire variable domain, with the rest obtained from reference TRBV5-4 and TRBJ1-1, is as follows: ETGVTQSPTHLIKTRGQQVTLRCSSQSGHNTVSWYQQALGQGPQFIFQYYREEENGRGNFPPRFSGLQFPNYSSELNVNALELDDSALYLCASSLEGFLAEAFFGQGTRLTVV.

This clonotype was detected only a few times. The DNA for the CDR3 is TGTGCCAGCAGTTGGGTAGCGGGAGTTCTGAACAATGAGCAGTTCTTC. Amino acid sequence: CASSWVAGVLNNEQFF. The chain carries TRBV6-2 or TRBV6-3 and TRBJ2-1; 9 bases map to TRBD2. The CDR3 is 16 amino acids. V trimming: 4 bases; J trimming: 5 bases; junction bases outside the gene matches: 9. Germline V gene lookup returns CDR1 MNHEY and CDR2 SVGEGT.

Many counts were recorded for this clonotype. The chain joins TRBV6-1 to TRBJ2-3; 9 bases align to TRBD2. J lost 4 bases, V lost 2 bases, and 7 bases had no gene match. This CDR3 has 16 amino acids. Germline values: CDR1 MNHNS, CDR2 SASEGT. DNA for the CDR3: TGTGCCAGCAGTGAACCCCGCGGGAGGGGGGCAGATACGCAGTATTTT. This sequence encodes CASSEPRGRGADTQYF.

This clonotype appeared a few times. The V gene is TRBV6-2 or TRBV6-3, the J gene TRBJ2-5, with no clear D. CDR1 and CDR2 from the germline V gene are MNHEY and SVGEGT. V was clipped by 5 bases and J by 5 bases, with 18 bases between them. The CDR3 extends over 15 amino acids. The CDR3 DNA follows: TGTGCCAGCAGTGGATTTAAAGGGCTGGGGGAGACCCAGTACTTC. It encodes CASSGFKGLGETQYF.

The chain employs TRBV19 and TRBJ2-4; perhaps TRBD1 as D (6 bases). Trimming shortened V by 1 base and J by 0 bases, and 16 bases separated the two germline ends. Germline CDR1 is LNHDA and CDR2 is SQIVND (reference sequence). This CDR3 spans 18 amino acids. The chain's CDR3 is CASSIGFRTVGAKNIQYF. The CDR3 nucleotides are TGTGCCAGTAGTATAGGTTTCCGGACAGTAGGAGCCAAAAACATTCAGTACTTC.

In its sample, this clonotype was seen a few times. The V gene is TRBV7-9, the J gene TRBJ2-3; no clear D. The V and J ends lost 0 bases and 6 bases respectively, with 10 bases between them. This CDR3 contains 14 residues. CDR1 is SEHNR and CDR2 is FQNEAQ in the germline V gene (reference sequence). The DNA for the CDR3 is TGTGCCAGCAGCTTAGCGCAAGGGCCCGATACGCAGTATTTT. Translating it yields CASSLAQGPDTQYF.

There are a few counts of this clonotype. The J gene is TRBJ2-7, the V gene TRBV6-1, with D uncertain. Germline V gives CDR1 MNHNS, CDR2 SASEGT. Deletions cut 3 bases from V and 4 bases from J, with 10 bases between. The length of the CDR3 is 13 residues. CDR3 protein: CASSESRKYEQYF. The CDR3, as DNA: TGTGCCAGCAGTGAGTCGAGAAAATACGAGCAGTACTTC.

The table lists this clonotype with many counts. The chain uses TRBV7-2 and TRBJ2-7, with D unclear. Germline values: CDR1 SGHTA, CDR2 FQGNSA. The CDR3 is 14 amino acids. Deletions cut 5 bases from V and 3 bases from J, with 14 bases between. This CDR3 is CASSLNPRRYEQYF. In DNA form, the CDR3 reads TGTGCCAGCAGCCTGAATCCTCGACGCTACGAGCAGTACTTC.

This clonotype was seen at least ten times. V and J are TRBV12-5 and TRBJ2-3; D is possibly TRBD2 (6 bases). Germline assignment: CDR1 LGHNT and CDR2 FRNRAP. The V end lost 0 bases, the J end lost 4 bases, and 17 bases lay between the germline ends. The CDR3 is made up of 17 amino acids. The CDR3 nucleotides are TGTGCTAGTGGTTTGGTGGTCGGGACTGAGGGCGCAGATACGCAGTATTTT. The encoded protein is CASGLVVGTEGADTQYF.

This clonotype was recorded a few times. The chain links TRBV20-1 to TRBJ2-2; D could derive from TRBD1 or TRBD2 (5 bases each). V shed 5 bases and J shed 0 bases, with 13 bases lying between them. The germline CDR1 and CDR2 sequences are DFQATT and SNEGSKA (reference sequence). The CDR3 is made up of 15 amino acids. CDR3 protein: CSAQAQGANTGELFF. DNA of the CDR3: TGCAGTGCTCAGGCTCAGGGAGCGAACACCGGGGAGCTGTTTTTT.

This clonotype showed up just a few times. The CDR3 region has the DNA TGCGCCAGCAGCCTTACATGGCCGGGGGTGGGCACCGGGGAGCTGTTTTTT. It yields the protein CASSLTWPGVGTGELFF. The V call is TRBV4-3, the J call TRBJ2-2, with D maybe TRBD2 (6 bases). The CDR3 spans 17 residues. From germline, CDR1 is LGHNA and CDR2 YSLEER. The V and J ends lost 4 bases and 4 bases respectively, with 19 bases between them.

This clonotype was observed many times. The V and J genes are TRBV27 and TRBJ1-1, with D perhaps matching TRBD1 (5 bases). The CDR3 spans 14 residues. The V end was cut by 5 bases, the J end by 1 base, with 11 bases between. CDR1 is MNHEY, CDR2 SMNVEV, per germline (reference sequence). Here the CDR3 DNA reads TGTGCCAGCAGTCGCCGGGGGAAGAACACTGAAGCTTTCTTT. It translates to CASSRRGKNTEAFF.

This clonotype was recorded at least ten times. The chain recombines TRBV3-1 with TRBJ2-3; D gene uncertain. The germline V gene has CDR1 LGHDT and CDR2 YNNKEL (reference sequence). V dropped 0 bases and J dropped 2 bases, with 15 bases sitting between them. CDR3 size: 17 residues. The CDR3 protein is CASSQDHFGLNTDTQYF. CDR3 DNA: TGTGCCAGCAGCCAAGATCACTTTGGGCTAAACACAGATACGCAGTATTTT.

This clonotype was detected a few times. V usage is TRBV7-9 and J usage is TRBJ2-4, with 7 bases matching TRBD1. From germline, CDR1 is SEHNR and CDR2 FQNEAQ (reference sequence). The CDR3 is 14 amino acids. With V trimmed by 5 bases and J by 5 bases, 6 bases remained unmatched. Here the CDR3 reads CASSPRDSQNIQYF. DNA of the CDR3: TGTGCCAGCAGCCCCCGGGACAGCCAAAACATTCAGTACTTC.